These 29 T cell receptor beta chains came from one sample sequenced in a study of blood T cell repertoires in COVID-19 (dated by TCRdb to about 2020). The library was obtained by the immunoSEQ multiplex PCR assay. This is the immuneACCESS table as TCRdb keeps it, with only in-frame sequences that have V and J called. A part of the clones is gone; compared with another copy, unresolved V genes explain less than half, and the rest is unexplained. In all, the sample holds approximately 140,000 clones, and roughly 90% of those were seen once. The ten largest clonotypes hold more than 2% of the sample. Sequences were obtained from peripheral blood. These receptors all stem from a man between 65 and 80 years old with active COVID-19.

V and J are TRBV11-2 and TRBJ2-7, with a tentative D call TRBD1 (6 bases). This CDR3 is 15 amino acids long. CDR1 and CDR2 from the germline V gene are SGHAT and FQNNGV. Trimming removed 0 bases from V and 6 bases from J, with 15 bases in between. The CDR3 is CASSLDYSQGLEQYF. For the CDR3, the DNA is TGTGCCAGCAGCTTAGATTATTCACAGGGCCTCGAGCAGTACTTC. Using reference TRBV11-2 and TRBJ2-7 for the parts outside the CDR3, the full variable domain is EAGVAQSPRYKIIEKRQSVAFWCNPISGHATLYWYQQILGQGPKLLIQFQNNGVVDDSQLPKDRFSAERLKGVDSTLKIQPAKLEDSAVYLCASSLDYSQGLEQYFGPGTRLTVT.

Here the CDR3 reads CASQPGLASYNEQFF. In nucleotides, the CDR3 is TGTGCCAGCCAACCTGGACTAGCGTCCTACAATGAGCAGTTCTTC. The J gene is TRBJ2-1, the V gene TRBV19; 9 nucleotides align to TRBD2. V dropped 9 bases and J dropped 1; count of bases not matched to a gene: 7. Per the germline V gene, CDR1 is LNHDA and CDR2 is SQIVND (reference sequence). The CDR3 sequence is 15 residues long.

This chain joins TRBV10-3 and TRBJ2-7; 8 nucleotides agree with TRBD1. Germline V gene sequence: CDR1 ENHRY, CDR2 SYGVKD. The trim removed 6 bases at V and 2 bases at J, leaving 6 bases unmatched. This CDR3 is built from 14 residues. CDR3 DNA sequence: TGTGCCATCAGGCCGACAGGGGCCACCTACGAGCAGTACTTC. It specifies CAIRPTGATYEQYF.

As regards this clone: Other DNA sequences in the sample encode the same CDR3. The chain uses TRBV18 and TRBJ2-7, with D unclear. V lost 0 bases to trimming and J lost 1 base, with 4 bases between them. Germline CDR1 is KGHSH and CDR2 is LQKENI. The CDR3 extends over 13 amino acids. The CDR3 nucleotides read TGTGCCAGCTCACCACCCAGTTCCTACGAGCAGTACTTC. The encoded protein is CASSPPSSYEQYF.

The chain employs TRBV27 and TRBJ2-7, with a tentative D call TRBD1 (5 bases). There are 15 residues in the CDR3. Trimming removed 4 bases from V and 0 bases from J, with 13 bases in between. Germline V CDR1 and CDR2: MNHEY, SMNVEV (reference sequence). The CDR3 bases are TGTGCCAGCAGTTACCAGGGTGCAGGCTCCTACGAGCAGTACTTC. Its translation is CASSYQGAGSYEQYF.

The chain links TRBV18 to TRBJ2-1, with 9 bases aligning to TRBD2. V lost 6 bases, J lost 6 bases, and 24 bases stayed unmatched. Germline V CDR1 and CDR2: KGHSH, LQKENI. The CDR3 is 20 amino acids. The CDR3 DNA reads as TGTGCCAGCTCCCCTGACATCGCAGCGGGAGGTCAGAAAAGAAGCAATGAGCAGTTCTTC. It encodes CASSPDIAAGGQKRSNEQFF.

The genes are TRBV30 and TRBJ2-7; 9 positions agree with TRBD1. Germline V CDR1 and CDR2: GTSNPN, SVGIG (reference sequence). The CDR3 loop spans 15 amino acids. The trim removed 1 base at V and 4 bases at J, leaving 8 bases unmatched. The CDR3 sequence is CAWSEGTGSGYEQYF. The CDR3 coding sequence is TGTGCCTGGAGTGAGGGGACAGGGAGCGGTTACGAGCAGTACTTC.

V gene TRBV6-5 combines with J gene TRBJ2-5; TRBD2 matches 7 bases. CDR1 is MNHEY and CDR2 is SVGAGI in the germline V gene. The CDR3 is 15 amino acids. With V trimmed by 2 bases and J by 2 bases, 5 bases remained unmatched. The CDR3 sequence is CASSYGGGGQETQYF. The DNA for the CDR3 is TGTGCCAGCAGTTACGGCGGGGGAGGGCAAGAGACCCAGTACTTC.

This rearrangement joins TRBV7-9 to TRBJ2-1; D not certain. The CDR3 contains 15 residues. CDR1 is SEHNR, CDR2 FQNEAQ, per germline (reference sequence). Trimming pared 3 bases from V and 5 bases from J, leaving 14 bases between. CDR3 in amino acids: CASSLEPVFDNEQFF. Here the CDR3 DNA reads TGTGCCAGCAGCTTGGAGCCCGTGTTCGACAATGAGCAGTTCTTC. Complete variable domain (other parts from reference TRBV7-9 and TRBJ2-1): DTGVSQNPRHKITKRGQNVTFRCDPISEHNRLYWYRQTLGQGPEFLTYFQNEAQLEKSRLLSDRFSAERPKGSFSTLEIQRTEQGDSAMYLCASSLEPVFDNEQFFGPGTRLTVL.

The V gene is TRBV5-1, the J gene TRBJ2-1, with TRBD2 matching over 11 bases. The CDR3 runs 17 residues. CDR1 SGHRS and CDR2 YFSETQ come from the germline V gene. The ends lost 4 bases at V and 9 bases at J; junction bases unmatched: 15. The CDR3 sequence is CASSLTSGSSPTTEQFF. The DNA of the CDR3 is TGCGCCAGCAGCCTTACTAGCGGGAGTTCCCCGACGACTGAGCAGTTCTTC.

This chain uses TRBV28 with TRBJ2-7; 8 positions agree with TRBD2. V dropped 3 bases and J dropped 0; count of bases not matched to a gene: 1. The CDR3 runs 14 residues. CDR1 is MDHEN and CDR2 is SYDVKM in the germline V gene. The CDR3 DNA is TGTGCCAGCAGTTTTAGCGGGGCCTCCTACGAGCAGTACTTC. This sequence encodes CASSFSGASYEQYF.

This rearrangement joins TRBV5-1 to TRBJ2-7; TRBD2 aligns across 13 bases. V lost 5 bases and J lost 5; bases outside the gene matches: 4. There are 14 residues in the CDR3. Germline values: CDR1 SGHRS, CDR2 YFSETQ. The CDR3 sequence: CASRILAGGHEQYF. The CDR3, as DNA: TGCGCCAGCAGGATACTAGCGGGGGGGCACGAGCAGTACTTC.

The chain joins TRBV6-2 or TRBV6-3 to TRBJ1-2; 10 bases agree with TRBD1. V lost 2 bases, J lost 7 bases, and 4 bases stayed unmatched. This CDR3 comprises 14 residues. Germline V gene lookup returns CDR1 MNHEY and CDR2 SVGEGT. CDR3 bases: TGTGCCAGCAGTTACCCCCGGACAGGGGGTGGCTACACCTTC. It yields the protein CASSYPRTGGGYTF.

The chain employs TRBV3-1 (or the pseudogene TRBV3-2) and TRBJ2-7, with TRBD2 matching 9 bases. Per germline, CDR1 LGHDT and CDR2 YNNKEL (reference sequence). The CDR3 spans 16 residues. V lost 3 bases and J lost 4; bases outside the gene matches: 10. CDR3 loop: CASSHSKDSGSYEQYF. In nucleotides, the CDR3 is TGTGCCAGCAGCCACTCCAAAGATAGCGGGAGTTACGAGCAGTACTTC.

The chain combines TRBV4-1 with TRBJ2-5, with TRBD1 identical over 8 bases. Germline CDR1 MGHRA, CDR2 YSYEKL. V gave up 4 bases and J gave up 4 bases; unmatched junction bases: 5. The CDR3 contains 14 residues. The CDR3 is CASSPSGQGETQYF. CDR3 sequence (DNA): TGCGCCAGCAGCCCTTCCGGACAGGGAGAGACCCAGTACTTC.

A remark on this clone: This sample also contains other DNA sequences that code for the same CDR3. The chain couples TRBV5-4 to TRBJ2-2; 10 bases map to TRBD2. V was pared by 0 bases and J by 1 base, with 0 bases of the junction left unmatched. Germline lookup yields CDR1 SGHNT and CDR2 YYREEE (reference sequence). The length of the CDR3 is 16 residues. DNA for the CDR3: TGTGCCAGCAGCTTGGGACTAGCGGGGAACACCGGGGAGCTGTTTTTT. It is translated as CASSLGLAGNTGELFF.

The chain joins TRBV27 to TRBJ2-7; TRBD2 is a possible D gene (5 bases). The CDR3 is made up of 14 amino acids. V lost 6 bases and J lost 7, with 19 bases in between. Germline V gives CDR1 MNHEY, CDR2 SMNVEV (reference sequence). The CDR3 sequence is CASSPDYSAIEQYF. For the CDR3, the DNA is TGTGCCAGCAGCCCCGACTATTCGGCTATTGAGCAGTACTTC.

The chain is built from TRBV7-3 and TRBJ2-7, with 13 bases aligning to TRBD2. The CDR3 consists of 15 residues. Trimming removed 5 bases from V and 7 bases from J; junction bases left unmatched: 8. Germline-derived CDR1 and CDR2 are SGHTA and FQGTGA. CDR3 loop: CASSPGLAGVGEQYF. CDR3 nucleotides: TGTGCCAGCAGCCCCGGACTAGCGGGAGTCGGTGAGCAGTACTTC.

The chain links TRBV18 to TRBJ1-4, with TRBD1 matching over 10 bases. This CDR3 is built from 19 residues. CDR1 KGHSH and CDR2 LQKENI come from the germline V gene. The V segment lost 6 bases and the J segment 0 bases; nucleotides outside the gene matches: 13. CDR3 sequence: CASSPRGTGAPATNEKLFF. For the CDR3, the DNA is TGTGCCAGCTCTCCCAGAGGGACAGGGGCACCCGCAACTAATGAAAAACTGTTTTTT.

Here the CDR3 DNA reads TGTGCCAGCCACCTTACAGAGAACACTGAAGCTTTCTTT. It yields the protein CASHLTENTEAFF. The chain has TRBV12-3 or TRBV12-4 and TRBJ1-1; D call uncertain. This CDR3 comprises 13 residues. Trimming took off 8 bases at V and 1 base at J, with 11 bases between the two ends.

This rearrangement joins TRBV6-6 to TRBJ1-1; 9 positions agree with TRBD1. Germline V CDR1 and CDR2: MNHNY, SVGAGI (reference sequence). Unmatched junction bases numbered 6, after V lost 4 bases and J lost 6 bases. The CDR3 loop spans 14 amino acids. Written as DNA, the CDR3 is TGTGCCAGCAGTTTACCGGGACAGGGATCTGAAGCTTTCTTT. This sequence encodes CASSLPGQGSEAFF.

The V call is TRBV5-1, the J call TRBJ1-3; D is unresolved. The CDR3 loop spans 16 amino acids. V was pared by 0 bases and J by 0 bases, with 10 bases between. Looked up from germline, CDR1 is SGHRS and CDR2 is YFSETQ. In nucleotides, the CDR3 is TGCGCCAGCAGCTTGGACGGGAGGGCCTCTGGAAACACCATATATTTT. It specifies CASSLDGRASGNTIYF.

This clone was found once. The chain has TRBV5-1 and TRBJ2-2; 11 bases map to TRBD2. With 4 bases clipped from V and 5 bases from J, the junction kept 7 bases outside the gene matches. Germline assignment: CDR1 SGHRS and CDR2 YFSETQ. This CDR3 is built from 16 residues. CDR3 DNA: TGCGCCAGCAGCCAAACTAGCGGGAGTGGGACCGGGGAGCTGTTTTTT. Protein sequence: CASSQTSGSGTGELFF. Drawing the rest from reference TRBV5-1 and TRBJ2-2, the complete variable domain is KAGVTQTPRYLIKTRGQQVTLSCSPISGHRSVSWYQQTPGQGLQFLFEYFSETQRNKGNFPGRFSGRQFSNSRSEMNVSTLELGDSALYLCASSQTSGSGTGELFFGEGSRLTVL.

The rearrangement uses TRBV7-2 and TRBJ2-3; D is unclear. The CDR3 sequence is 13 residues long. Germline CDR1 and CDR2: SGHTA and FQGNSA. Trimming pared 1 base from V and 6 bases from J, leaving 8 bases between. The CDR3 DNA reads TGTGCCAGCAGCTTAGAGGCGGAGGATACGCAGTATTTT. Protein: CASSLEAEDTQYF.

CDR3 sequence (DNA): TGCGCCAGCAGCTTGGCCGGGACTAGCGGGAGCCGGGAGCAGTTCTTC. This encodes CASSLAGTSGSREQFF. The chain combines TRBV5-1 with TRBJ2-1, with TRBD2 identical over 14 bases. V was clipped by 0 bases and J by 10 bases; unmatched bases: 6. The CDR3 length is 16 residues. CDR1 SGHRS and CDR2 YFSETQ come from the germline V gene.

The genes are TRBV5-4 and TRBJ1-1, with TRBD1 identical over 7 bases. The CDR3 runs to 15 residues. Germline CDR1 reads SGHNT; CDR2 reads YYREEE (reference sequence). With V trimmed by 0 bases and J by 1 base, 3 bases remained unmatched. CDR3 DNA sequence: TGTGCCAGCAGCTTGGCTAGGGGGCCGAACACTGAAGCTTTCTTT. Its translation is CASSLARGPNTEAFF. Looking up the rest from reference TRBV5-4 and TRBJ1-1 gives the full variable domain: ETGVTQSPTHLIKTRGQQVTLRCSSQSGHNTVSWYQQALGQGPQFIFQYYREEENGRGNFPPRFSGLQFPNYSSELNVNALELDDSALYLCASSLARGPNTEAFFGQGTRLTVV.

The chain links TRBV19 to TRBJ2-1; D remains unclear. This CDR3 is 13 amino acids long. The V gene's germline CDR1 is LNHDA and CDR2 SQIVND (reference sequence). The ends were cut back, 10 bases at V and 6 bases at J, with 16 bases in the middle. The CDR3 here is CATSAASRNEQFF. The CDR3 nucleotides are TGTGCCACTTCGGCGGCCTCTCGCAATGAGCAGTTCTTC. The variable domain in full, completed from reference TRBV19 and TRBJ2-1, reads DGGITQSPKYLFRKEGQNVTLSCEQNLNHDAMYWYRQDPGQGLRLIYYSQIVNDFQKGDIAEGYSVSREKKESFPLTVTSAQKNPTAFYLCATSAASRNEQFFGPGTRLTVL.

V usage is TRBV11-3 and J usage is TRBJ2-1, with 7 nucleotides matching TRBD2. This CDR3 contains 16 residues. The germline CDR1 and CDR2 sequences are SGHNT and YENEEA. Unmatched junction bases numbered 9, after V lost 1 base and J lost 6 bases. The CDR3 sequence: CASSLGSSGPGNEQFF. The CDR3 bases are TGTGCCAGCAGCTTAGGCTCTAGCGGCCCTGGCAATGAGCAGTTCTTC.

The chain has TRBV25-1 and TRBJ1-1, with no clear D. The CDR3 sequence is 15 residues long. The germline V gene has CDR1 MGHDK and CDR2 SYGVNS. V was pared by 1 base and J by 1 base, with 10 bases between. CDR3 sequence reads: CASSESGLTNTEAFF. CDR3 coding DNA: TGTGCCAGCAGTGAATCAGGACTGACGAACACTGAAGCTTTCTTT.